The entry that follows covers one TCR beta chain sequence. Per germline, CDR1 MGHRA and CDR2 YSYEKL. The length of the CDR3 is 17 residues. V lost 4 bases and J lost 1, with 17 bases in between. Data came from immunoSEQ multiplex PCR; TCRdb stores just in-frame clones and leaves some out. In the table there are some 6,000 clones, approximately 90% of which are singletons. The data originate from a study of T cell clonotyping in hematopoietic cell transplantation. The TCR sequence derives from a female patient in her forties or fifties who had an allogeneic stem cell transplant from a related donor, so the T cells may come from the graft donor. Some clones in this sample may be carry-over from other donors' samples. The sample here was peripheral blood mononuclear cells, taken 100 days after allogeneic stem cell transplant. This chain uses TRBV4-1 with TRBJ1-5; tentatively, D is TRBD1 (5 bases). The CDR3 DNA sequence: TGCGCCAGCAGCCCAATCGCGGGGGGGATAAGCAATCAGCCCCAGCATTTT. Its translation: CASSPIAGGISNQPQHF.